This T cell receptor beta chain was profiled in a study of blood T cell repertoires in COVID-19 (dated by TCRdb to 2018 to 2020). As for the study more broadly: The collaborator samples originated in the United States, Italy and Spain and spanned the acute and convalescent phases of COVID-19. Samples came from the ongoing ImmuneRACE study (first 160 participants) plus 1,254 subjects from 6 global collaborators. The dataset comprised deeply sampled blood TCRbeta repertoires from subjects exposed to, actively infected with, or recovered from COVID-19. HLA class I and class II types, where available, came from metadata supplied by the sample provider rather than from assay-based typing. A freely available public database, intended as a resource for researchers studying the immune response to SARS-CoV-2, is where the repertoires were released. Sample metadata almost always included a de-identified subject ID, COVID-19 status, age in years and sex. The material from the prospective study consisted of cDNA or gDNA derived from T cells, B-cell-depleted T cells, or PBMCs.

TCRbeta CDR3 regions were amplified from genomic DNA by means of the immunoSEQ Assay, a bias-controlled multiplex PCR. The original methods were these. The number of nucleated cells in each sample was estimated by amplification of reference gene primers within the assay. To quantify the absolute abundance of each unique TCRbeta CDR3 rearrangement, sequence reads were collapsed and filtered. For each sample, productive Simpson clonality was calculated as the square root of Simpson's diversity index across productive rearrangements. As stored in TCRdb, this immuneACCESS dataset retains in-frame rearrangements with V and J assigned. A fraction of the clones does not appear; measured against another copy, unresolved V genes explain less than half of the discrepancy, and the remainder lacks a known reason. V and J calls and clone size are those listed in that table; D and trimming were worked out from the DNA. This sample lists 150,000 to 170,000 clones; about 88% were detected once. The top ten clonotypes cover around 8% of the sample.

Based on the germline V gene, the CDR1 and CDR2 sequences are MGHDK and SYGVNS. The CDR3, cysteine through phenylalanine, is 12 amino acids long. Kept here is only the CDR3 DNA, which spans 36 bases and is read in frame from base 1. Ends trimmed: V by 8 bases, J by 10 bases; bases unmatched to a gene: 10. In Seattle, one collaborating source enrolled patients while the infection was active and tracked those patients longitudinally over the course of disease. Collaborating institutions collected whole blood in K2EDTA tubes following their own protocols. Collaborator samples were shipped for TCRbeta analysis as frozen whole blood, isolated PBMCs, or DNA extracted from either sample type. Comment on this clone: The target of this receptor is not known. The record has no base qualities; no much larger clone is one base away.

Beyond this particular receptor, the publication reports: Clinical and demographic metadata were provided uncurated, with the amount varying by source and participant.

Sequenced material: peripheral blood. The TCR sequence derives from a woman in her sixties or seventies with COVID-19, enrolled during active disease. Recombination connected TRBV25-1 to TRBJ1-2; 7 junctional bases match TRBD1. The nucleotide sequence reads TGTGCCAGCCGCTTATATGGACAGGACTACACCTTC. Protein translation: CASRLYGQDYTF.